The 21 T cell receptor beta chains in this list originate from one sample, sequenced in a study of cytomegalovirus exposure and HLA in healthy donors. PCR was performed using 60 Vbeta and 13 Jbeta primers. Sequencing was performed with immunoSEQ multiplex PCR; in TCRdb, only in-frame clones are kept and a portion is missing. The sample lists 200,000 to 250,000 clones, around 77% occurring once. The sample taken for sequencing was PBMCs. Receptors originate from a woman aged 25-40 years in good health and CMV-seronegative.

This clone was observed a few times. The rearrangement links TRBV19 to TRBJ2-4; D is perhaps TRBD1 (5 bases). Germline CDR1 and CDR2: LNHDA and SQIVND (reference sequence). V was clipped by 3 bases and J by 0 bases, with 12 bases between them. The CDR3 totals 16 residues. CDR3 residues: CASSMRGALAKNIQYF. CDR3 sequence (DNA): TGTGCCAGTAGTATGCGTGGGGCACTAGCCAAAAACATTCAGTACTTC.

This chain uses TRBV6-5 with TRBJ1-2; 8 nucleotides line up with TRBD1. The CDR3 extends over 14 amino acids. J was trimmed by 4 bases and V by 6 bases; bases with no gene match: 7. Germline CDR1 reads MNHEY; CDR2 reads SVGAGI. The CDR3 reads CASRQGQEAYGYTF. Written as DNA, the CDR3 is TGTGCCAGCAGACAGGGACAGGAGGCCTATGGCTACACCTTC.

This clone was seen just once. The chain joins TRBV28 to TRBJ2-3; 9 nucleotides align to TRBD2. The trim removed 4 bases at V and 4 bases at J, leaving 12 bases unmatched. The CDR3 contains 17 residues. Germline assignment: CDR1 MDHEN and CDR2 SYDVKM. In DNA form, the CDR3 reads TGTGCCAGCAGTTCCGGGGAGCGGGGGGTTGGACCAGATACGCAGTATTTT. It translates to CASSSGERGVGPDTQYF.

The chain employs TRBV18 and TRBJ2-1; D gene uncertain. The CDR3 spans 13 residues. Trimming took 2 bases from V and 4 from J, leaving 6 bases between them. From germline, CDR1 is KGHSH and CDR2 LQKENI. The CDR3 bases are TGTGCCAGCTCACCATCCCTATACAATGAGCAGTTCTTC. It is translated as CASSPSLYNEQFF.

V gene TRBV6-5 combines with J gene TRBJ2-2; 9 positions agree with TRBD1. V dropped 6 bases and J dropped 7; count of bases not matched to a gene: 6. The CDR3 contains 14 residues. From germline, CDR1 is MNHEY and CDR2 SVGAGI. The CDR3 protein is CASRETGGVGELFF. In nucleotides, the CDR3 is TGTGCCAGCAGAGAAACAGGGGGCGTCGGGGAGCTGTTTTTT.

The chain carries TRBV6-6 and TRBJ1-2; 7 bases fit TRBD1. With 6 bases clipped from V and 6 bases from J, the junction kept 13 bases outside the gene matches. This CDR3 spans 15 amino acids. Per germline, CDR1 MNHNY and CDR2 SVGAGI (reference sequence). CDR3: CASSYTDRPGNGYTF. As DNA, the CDR3 is TGTGCCAGCAGCTATACGGACAGGCCTGGGAATGGCTACACCTTC.

This rearrangement joins TRBV14 to TRBJ1-2; 10 positions match TRBD1. J was trimmed by 6 bases and V by 5 bases; bases with no gene match: 9. This CDR3 has 15 amino acids. Germline assignment: CDR1 SGHDN and CDR2 FVKESK. The CDR3 sequence: CASSVYQGTGDGYTF. CDR3 in DNA: TGTGCCAGCAGCGTATATCAGGGGACAGGGGATGGCTACACCTTC.

V is TRBV19 and J is TRBJ2-7; 10 bases line up with TRBD2. The CDR3 covers 14 residues. The ends lost 6 bases at V and 4 bases at J; junction bases unmatched: 6. CDR1 is LNHDA, CDR2 SQIVND, per germline (reference sequence). The CDR3 is CASRPGLASYEQYF. CDR3 in DNA: TGTGCCAGTAGACCGGGACTAGCGTCTTACGAGCAGTACTTC. Based on the CDR3 plus reference TRBV19 and TRBJ2-7, the full variable domain is DGGITQSPKYLFRKEGQNVTLSCEQNLNHDAMYWYRQDPGQGLRLIYYSQIVNDFQKGDIAEGYSVSREKKESFPLTVTSAQKNPTAFYLCASRPGLASYEQYFGPGTRLTVT.

V gene TRBV28 combines with J gene TRBJ2-4, with 8 positions matching TRBD2. Per the germline V gene, CDR1 is MDHEN and CDR2 is SYDVKM. The V and J ends lost 6 bases and 1 base, in that order; junction bases with no gene match: 5. CDR3 size: 15 residues. This CDR3 reads CASSRAGAAKNIQYF. As DNA, the CDR3 is TGTGCCAGCAGCCGAGCGGGAGCGGCCAAAAACATTCAGTACTTC.

V gene TRBV5-1 combines with J gene TRBJ2-3, with D hard to call. CDR1 and CDR2 from the germline V gene are SGHRS and YFSETQ. The ends were cut back, 1 base at V and 3 bases at J, with 6 bases in the middle. The CDR3 has 13 residues. The CDR3 DNA reads TGCGCCAGCAGCTTGCGAGGTACAGATACGCAGTATTTT. Translated: CASSLRGTDTQYF.

J is TRBJ1-4 and V is TRBV6-1; TRBD1 matches 8 bases. The CDR3 spans 15 residues. The junction had 8 bases not matched to a gene; V was cut back by 6 bases and J by 5 bases. Germline CDR1 and CDR2: MNHNS and SASEGT. The CDR3: CASSRGQGGNEKLFF. CDR3 bases: TGTGCCAGCAGCAGAGGACAGGGAGGGAATGAAAAACTGTTTTTT.

This clone was seen only a few times. The chain has TRBV11-3 and TRBJ2-5; TRBD1 aligns across 10 bases. With 8 bases clipped from V and 4 bases from J, the junction kept 1 base outside the gene matches. Germline CDR1 and CDR2: SGHNT and YENEEA. CDR3 length: 12 amino acids. CDR3 nucleotide sequence: TGTGCCAGCGGACAGGGGGGAGAGACCCAGTACTTC. Translated, it gives CASGQGGETQYF.

This chain connects TRBV4-1 to TRBJ2-7, with TRBD2 identical over 14 bases. The J segment lost 4 bases and the V segment lost 1 base, leaving 15 bases of the junction unmatched. There are 20 residues in the CDR3. Germline values: CDR1 MGHRA, CDR2 YSYEKL. CDR3 sequence reads: CASSQVPYLGTSGSQYEQYF. The CDR3 DNA is TGCGCCAGCAGCCAAGTCCCATATCTGGGGACTAGCGGGAGTCAATACGAGCAGTACTTC.

The rearrangement joins TRBV9 to TRBJ2-3, with TRBD2 as a possible D gene (5 bases). V lost 4 bases and J 5 bases, leaving 8 bases between the germline ends. Germline CDR1 reads SGDLS; CDR2 reads YYNGEE. The CDR3 sequence is 12 residues long. The CDR3 is CASSPRGDTQYF. The CDR3 DNA is TGTGCCAGCAGCCCCCGGGGAGATACGCAGTATTTT. Filled out from reference TRBV9 and TRBJ2-3, the complete variable domain reads DSGVTQTPKHLITATGQRVTLRCSPRSGDLSVYWYQQSLDQGLQFLIQYYNGEERAKGNILERFSAQQFPDLHSELNLSSLELGDSALYFCASSPRGDTQYFGPGTRLTVL.

Here the CDR3 reads CAWSVLGGGPYNEQFF. In DNA, the CDR3 is TGTGCCTGGAGTGTACTCGGCGGGGGACCCTACAATGAGCAGTTCTTC. The chain is built from TRBV30 and TRBJ2-1; the match to TRBD2 covers 7 bases. J lost 2 bases, V lost 0 bases, and 7 bases had no gene match. CDR3 length equals 16 residues. Germline V gene data show CDR1 as GTSNPN and CDR2 as SVGIG (reference sequence). Using reference TRBV30 and TRBJ2-1 for the parts outside the CDR3, the full variable domain is SQTIHQWPATLVQPVGSPLSLECTVEGTSNPNLYWYRQAAGRGLQLLFYSVGIGQISSEVPQNLSASRPQDRQFILSSKKLLLSDSGFYLCAWSVLGGGPYNEQFFGPGTRLTVL.

This sequence joins TRBV4-1 and TRBJ2-1; 13 bases are shared with TRBD2. The germline gives CDR1 MGHRA, CDR2 YSYEKL. After removal of 6 bases from V and 8 bases from J, the junction contained 4 bases not matched to a gene. This CDR3 has 14 amino acids. CDR3 sequence: CASSLGLAGDEQFF. For the CDR3, the DNA is TGCGCCAGCAGTCTTGGACTAGCGGGAGATGAGCAGTTCTTC.

The chain couples TRBV9 to TRBJ2-6; a possible D gene is TRBD1 (5 bases). The CDR3 extends over 14 amino acids. V gave up 2 bases and J gave up 3 bases, with 6 bases separating them. Germline V gene data show CDR1 as SGDLS and CDR2 as YYNGEE. The CDR3 region is CASSVRDGANVLTF. CDR3 nucleotide sequence: TGTGCCAGCAGCGTCAGGGATGGGGCCAACGTCCTGACTTTC.

This clone came up a few times. The chain recombines TRBV11-3 with TRBJ2-1, with 7 bases aligning to TRBD1. The CDR3 runs 12 residues. Germline CDR1 reads SGHNT; CDR2 reads YENEEA. V lost 5 bases to trimming and J lost 6 bases; unmatched junction nucleotides: 1. CDR3 sequence reads: CASSRQGNEQFF. DNA for the CDR3: TGTGCCAGCAGCCGACAGGGCAATGAGCAGTTCTTC.

This clone was seen ten or more times. This chain connects TRBV6-4 to TRBJ1-5, with unresolved D. The germline CDR1 and CDR2 sequences are MRHNA and SNTAGT. The CDR3 consists of 15 residues. Trimming removed 6 bases at V and 2 bases at J, with 14 bases between. Here the CDR3 reads CASSESEGGNQPQHF. The CDR3 bases are TGTGCCAGCAGCGAATCGGAGGGAGGCAATCAGCCCCAGCATTTT.

The chain employs TRBV2 and TRBJ1-1, with no clear D. V gave up 3 bases and J gave up 5 bases, with 19 bases separating them. The CDR3 runs 16 residues. Looked up from germline, CDR1 is SNHLY and CDR2 is FYNNEI. CDR3 loop: CASSDTLGSRRTEAFF. The CDR3 region has the DNA TGTGCCAGCAGTGATACCCTAGGTAGCCGACGGACTGAAGCTTTCTTT. The variable domain in full, with the rest retrieved from reference TRBV2 and TRBJ1-1, is EPEVTQTPSHQVTQMGQEVILRCVPISNHLYFYWYRQILGQKVEFLVSFYNNEISEKSEIFDDQFSVERPDGSNFTLKIRSTKLEDSAMYFCASSDTLGSRRTEAFFGQGTRLTVV.

The chain employs TRBV29-1 and TRBJ1-2; TRBD1 agrees at 8 bases. The CDR3 is 14 residues long. Germline lookup yields CDR1 SQVTM and CDR2 ANQGSEA. Trimming at V came to 1 base and at J to 6 bases, leaving 7 bases not matched to a gene. DNA of the CDR3: TGCAGCGTTGAAGTTAGGAACAGGGGGAATGGCTACACCTTC. As protein: CSVEVRNRGNGYTF.